The 22 T cell receptor beta chains reported below all come from one sample, sequenced in a study of blood T cell repertoires in COVID-19. Profiling relied on immunoSEQ multiplex PCR, and the TCRdb table lists in-frame clones only, not all of them. The sample lists 370,000 or so clones, around 87% occurring once. Material for sequencing was PBMCs or T cells enriched from blood (not recorded which). The receptors stem from a man aged 25-45 years who had recovered from COVID-19.

The CDR3 sequence: CASSQTSGAFTETQYF. The CDR3 DNA is TGCGCCAGCAGCCAGACCAGCGGGGCTTTTACAGAGACCCAGTACTTC. J is TRBJ2-5 and V is TRBV4-3; 7 bases fit TRBD2. There are 16 residues in the CDR3. V lost 3 bases to trimming and J lost 4 bases; unmatched junction nucleotides: 11. From germline, CDR1 is LGHNA and CDR2 YSLEER.

The J gene is TRBJ2-2, the V gene TRBV3-1 (or the pseudogene TRBV3-2), with TRBD1 matching over 8 bases. The J segment lost 4 bases and the V segment lost 4 bases, leaving 2 bases of the junction unmatched. The CDR3 is 14 amino acids. Germline V lookup: CDR1 LGHDT, CDR2 YNNKEL (reference sequence). CDR3 sequence: CASSPTGGTGELFF. The CDR3 DNA sequence: TGTGCCAGCAGCCCCACAGGGGGCACCGGGGAGCTGTTTTTT.

This chain joins TRBV5-6 and TRBJ2-1, with D possibly matching TRBD2 (5 bases). CDR1 and CDR2 from the germline V gene are SGHDT and YYEEEE. V lost 1 base and J lost 0, with 5 bases in between. This CDR3 has 14 residues. This chain's CDR3 is CASSLRGSYNEQFF. The CDR3 region has the DNA TGTGCCAGCAGCTTGCGGGGCTCCTACAATGAGCAGTTCTTC.

The rearrangement links TRBV30 to TRBJ1-3; no clear D. Germline V gives CDR1 GTSNPN, CDR2 SVGIG (reference sequence). The CDR3 runs 14 residues. V lost 0 bases and J 4 bases, leaving 10 bases between the germline ends. The CDR3 DNA sequence: TGTGCCTGGAGTGTATCGTTAGAGGGAAACACCATATATTTT. It yields the protein CAWSVSLEGNTIYF.

Comments on this clone: The same CDR3 is also encoded by other DNA sequences in this sample. For the CDR3, the DNA is TGTGCCAGCAGCTTCTCCGGGACAGGGAGCGAGCAGTACTTC. This encodes CASSFSGTGSEQYF. This rearrangement joins TRBV5-4 to TRBJ2-7, with TRBD1 matching over 9 bases. The CDR3 extends over 14 amino acids. Germline values: CDR1 SGHNT, CDR2 YYREEE (reference sequence). Unmatched junction bases numbered 6, after V lost 2 bases and J lost 6 bases.

This chain joins TRBV15 and TRBJ1-5; possible D gene TRBD1, 6 bases. Germline V gene sequence: CDR1 LNHNV, CDR2 YYDKDF (reference sequence). CDR3 length: 14 residues. Trimming took 3 bases from V and 3 from J, leaving 9 bases between them. The CDR3 DNA follows: TGTGCCACCAGCAGGGACAGACTCAATCAGCCCCAGCATTTT. Residues: CATSRDRLNQPQHF.

The chain employs TRBV19 and TRBJ1-2; TRBD1 might be the D (6 bases). The CDR3 has 11 amino acids. The V gene's germline CDR1 is LNHDA and CDR2 SQIVND (reference sequence). With 7 bases removed from V and 8 bases from J, the gap between germline ends came to 11 bases. The CDR3 region is CASMHREGYTF. DNA for the CDR3: TGTGCCAGTATGCACAGGGAGGGCTACACCTTC.

This chain connects TRBV29-1 to TRBJ2-5; D gene uncertain. Per the germline V gene, CDR1 is SQVTM and CDR2 is ANQGSEA. Between the trimmed V and J ends, which lost 6 bases and 5 bases, there was a span of 22 bases. The CDR3 runs to 15 residues. CDR3 DNA: TGCAGCGTCTTCACTTCCCCCCCCCACCTGGAGACCCAGTACTTC. Its translation is CSVFTSPPHLETQYF.

J is TRBJ1-2 and V is TRBV7-9; D is possibly TRBD1 (5 bases). V lost 1 base and J lost 8, with 20 bases in between. This CDR3 is built from 16 residues. The germline V gene has CDR1 SEHNR and CDR2 FQNEAQ (reference sequence). CDR3 sequence (DNA): TGTGCCAGCAGCTTAGGAGGGACTGAGGTGGCAGGGGGCTACACCTTC. Encoded protein: CASSLGGTEVAGGYTF.

This clone appeared a single time. The V gene is TRBV5-1, the J gene TRBJ2-2; 7 nucleotides align to TRBD1. This CDR3 region has 14 residues. Germline V gene lookup returns CDR1 SGHRS and CDR2 YFSETQ. V shed 4 bases, J shed 6 bases, and the junction held 6 bases outside the gene matches. DNA of the CDR3: TGCGCCAGCAGCATCTCAGGGGGAGCCGGGGAGCTGTTTTTT. Amino acids: CASSISGGAGELFF.

The chain couples TRBV2 to TRBJ1-5; possible D gene TRBD1, 5 bases. The CDR3 spans 13 residues. Germline assignment: CDR1 SNHLY and CDR2 FYNNEI. Trimming shortened V by 4 bases and J by 3 bases, and 7 bases separated the two germline ends. CDR3 residues: CASSVGVNQPQHF. The CDR3 DNA sequence: TGTGCCAGCAGTGTAGGGGTCAATCAGCCCCAGCATTTT. The full variable domain, with the rest looked up from reference TRBV2 and TRBJ1-5, is EPEVTQTPSHQVTQMGQEVILRCVPISNHLYFYWYRQILGQKVEFLVSFYNNEISEKSEIFDDQFSVERPDGSNFTLKIRSTKLEDSAMYFCASSVGVNQPQHFGDGTRLSIL.

J is TRBJ2-1 and V is TRBV7-9; D call uncertain. Trimming left V 5 bases short and J 5 bases short, with 7 bases between. The V gene's germline CDR1 is SEHNR and CDR2 FQNEAQ (reference sequence). The CDR3 length is 12 residues. The CDR3 region has the DNA TGTGCCAGCAGCCCGGTCAACAATGAGCAGTTCTTC. Translated: CASSPVNNEQFF. Filled out from reference TRBV7-9 and TRBJ2-1, the complete variable domain reads DTGVSQNPRHKITKRGQNVTFRCDPISEHNRLYWYRQTLGQGPEFLTYFQNEAQLEKSRLLSDRFSAERPKGSFSTLEIQRTEQGDSAMYLCASSPVNNEQFFGPGTRLTVL.

This clone appeared once. The chain joins TRBV6-4 to TRBJ1-5; D not resolved. The CDR3 runs 18 residues. Looked up from germline, CDR1 is MRHNA and CDR2 is SNTAGT. Trimming cost V 0 bases and J 4 bases, with 19 bases left between them. The CDR3 loop is CASSDSGPSADFNQPQHF. The DNA for the CDR3 is TGTGCCAGCAGTGACTCGGGTCCATCAGCGGATTTTAATCAGCCCCAGCATTTT.

The chain combines TRBV30 with TRBJ1-2, with D possibly matching TRBD1 (5 bases). The CDR3 totals 15 residues. Germline CDR1 and CDR2: GTSNPN and SVGIG (reference sequence). V lost 4 bases and J lost 6, with 21 bases in between. CDR3 DNA: TGTGCCTGGACTTCAGGGCAGTTCCTGGGGCATGGCTACACCTTC. Encoded protein: CAWTSGQFLGHGYTF.

The rearrangement uses TRBV6-5 and TRBJ1-5; 8 bases line up with TRBD1. Germline loops: CDR1 MNHEY, CDR2 SVGAGI. This CDR3 has 15 amino acids. V gave up 6 bases and J gave up 7 bases; unmatched junction bases: 11. The CDR3 loop reads CASSLDRVPIQPQHF. CDR3 nucleotide sequence: TGTGCCAGCAGCTTGGACAGGGTTCCGATACAGCCCCAGCATTTT.

The table lists this clone with a few counts. The rearrangement uses TRBV18 and TRBJ2-5; 7 bases match TRBD2. The V and J ends lost 5 bases and 3 bases, in that order; junction bases with no gene match: 3. CDR3 length: 13 residues. CDR1 and CDR2 from the germline V gene are KGHSH and LQKENI. CDR3 sequence: CASSELAKETQYF. CDR3 sequence (DNA): TGTGCCAGCTCAGAACTAGCGAAAGAGACCCAGTACTTC.

This clone was counted only a few times. J is TRBJ1-1 and V is TRBV6-2 or TRBV6-3, with 7 bases identical to TRBD1. With V trimmed by 0 bases and J by 2 bases, 9 bases remained unmatched. Germline V gene sequence: CDR1 MNHEY, CDR2 SVGEGT. CDR3 size: 17 residues. CDR3 region: CASSYSLIGQDNTEAFF. CDR3 in DNA: TGTGCCAGCAGTTACTCGTTAATCGGACAGGATAACACTGAAGCTTTCTTT.

The genes are TRBV14 and TRBJ1-1, with a weak D call TRBD1 (6 bases). CDR1 is SGHDN, CDR2 FVKESK, per germline. The CDR3 length is 18 residues. V lost 0 bases to trimming and J lost 1 base, with 18 bases between them. The CDR3 nucleotides read TGTGCCAGCAGCCAAGATGGACGCTGGGGGACACCGAACACTGAAGCTTTCTTT. Translation: CASSQDGRWGTPNTEAFF.

This chain joins TRBV6-5 and TRBJ1-6; tentatively, D is TRBD1 (5 bases). The length of the CDR3 is 15 residues. Germline V gene sequence: CDR1 MNHEY, CDR2 SVGAGI. Trimming cost V 2 bases and J 9 bases, with 14 bases left between them. The CDR3 spells CASSYLWQGASPLHF. CDR3 in DNA: TGTGCCAGCAGTTACCTTTGGCAGGGTGCTTCACCCCTCCACTTT.

This clone has a single count. The chain employs TRBV18 and TRBJ1-4; 7 bases align to TRBD1. V dropped 3 bases and J dropped 1; count of bases not matched to a gene: 8. The CDR3 loop spans 17 amino acids. Germline assignment: CDR1 KGHSH and CDR2 LQKENI. The CDR3, as DNA: TGTGCCAGCTCACCTTCGACAGGGTGGAGAACTAATGAAAAACTGTTTTTT. This translates into CASSPSTGWRTNEKLFF. The full variable domain, with the rest looked up from reference TRBV18 and TRBJ1-4, is NAGVMQNPRHLVRRRGQEARLRCSPMKGHSHVYWYRQLPEEGLKFMVYLQKENIIDESGMPKERFSAEFPKEGPSILRIQQVVRGDSAAYFCASSPSTGWRTNEKLFFGSGTQLSVL.

Notes on this clone: Other DNA variants within this sample encode the same CDR3. The CDR3 loop is CASSLTGGTEAFF. CDR3 in DNA: TGTGCCAGCAGCTTGACAGGGGGCACTGAAGCTTTCTTT. The chain combines TRBV5-4 with TRBJ1-1, with 8 positions matching TRBD1. The trim removed 1 base at V and 4 bases at J, leaving 0 bases unmatched. Germline lookup yields CDR1 SGHNT and CDR2 YYREEE (reference sequence). The CDR3 spans 13 residues.

The chain couples TRBV18 to TRBJ1-1, with 9 bases matching TRBD1. Germline V CDR1 and CDR2: KGHSH, LQKENI. V dropped 3 bases and J dropped 1; count of bases not matched to a gene: 12. The CDR3 totals 18 residues. The CDR3 nucleotides are TGTGCCAGCTCACCCACCGGGACAGGGTGGGGAACGAACACTGAAGCTTTCTTT. Translated, it gives CASSPTGTGWGTNTEAFF.